Below, 19 T cell receptor beta chains from the same sample are listed, as sequenced in a study of tissue T cells after allogeneic stem cell transplantation. Produced via immunoSEQ multiplex PCR; TCRdb's table is partial and in-frame only. Counted here are about 43,000 clones, around nine tenths occurring once; the ten biggest clones make up about 3.8%. The sample here was blood, taken before transplantation. The receptors stem from a woman aged 35 to 69 who later had graft-versus-host disease after an allogeneic stem cell transplant.

The chain is built from TRBV16 and TRBJ2-7, with D hard to call. Germline CDR1 is KGHSY and CDR2 is FQNENV. The CDR3 contains 11 residues. Between the trimmed V and J ends, which lost 5 bases and 0 bases, there was a span of 2 bases. The CDR3 nucleotides are TGTGCCAGCAGCGCCTCCTACGAGCAGTACTTC. It encodes CASSASYEQYF.

This chain joins TRBV5-6 and TRBJ2-7, with D possibly TRBD1 on 6 matching bases. Trimming pared 4 bases from V and 3 bases from J, leaving 11 bases between. The germline gives CDR1 SGHDT, CDR2 YYEEEE. The CDR3 is 13 amino acids. In nucleotides, the CDR3 is TGTGCCAGCAGCCGGGACACCCTCTACGAGCAGTACTTC. This sequence encodes CASSRDTLYEQYF.

This clone was counted once. This chain uses TRBV6-2 or TRBV6-3 with TRBJ2-5; TRBD1 matches 8 bases. The trim removed 6 bases at V and 5 bases at J, leaving 8 bases unmatched. This CDR3 is 14 amino acids long. Looked up from germline, CDR1 is MNHEY and CDR2 is SVGEGT. Here the CDR3 reads CASSFQGAKETQYF. The CDR3 DNA reads TGTGCCAGCAGCTTCCAGGGGGCGAAGGAGACCCAGTACTTC.

The J gene is TRBJ2-2, the V gene TRBV29-1; D uncertain. Germline CDR1 is SQVTM and CDR2 is ANQGSEA. The length of the CDR3 is 11 residues. Trimming shortened V by 7 bases and J by 1 base, and 4 bases separated the two germline ends. CDR3 sequence: CSGQNTGELFF. For the CDR3, the DNA is TGCAGCGGGCAGAACACCGGGGAGCTGTTTTTT.

V gene TRBV5-1 combines with J gene TRBJ2-1, with 9 bases identical to TRBD1. CDR1 and CDR2 from the germline V gene are SGHRS and YFSETQ. The trim removed 5 bases at V and 5 bases at J, leaving 8 bases unmatched. This CDR3 contains 15 residues. In nucleotides, the CDR3 is TGCGCCAGCAGTTGGACGGGACAGGGAAACAATGAGCAGTTCTTC. This gives the protein CASSWTGQGNNEQFF.

The chain combines TRBV10-3 with TRBJ2-1, with D perhaps TRBD1 (5 bases). CDR3 length: 11 amino acids. Trimming shortened V by 2 bases and J by 12 bases, and 8 bases separated the two germline ends. Germline V gene data show CDR1 as ENHRY and CDR2 as SYGVKD. DNA for the CDR3: TGTGCCATCAGTGAGAGACAGATGCAGTTCTTC. Translating gives CAISERQMQFF.

This chain uses TRBV6-2 or TRBV6-3 with TRBJ2-7; the D gene is possibly TRBD2 (6 bases). CDR1 is MNHEY and CDR2 is SVGEGT in the germline V gene. Trimming stripped 2 bases from V and 3 bases from J, with 14 bases between. CDR3 length equals 15 residues. This CDR3 reads CASSYIGGELYEQYF. For the CDR3, the DNA is TGTGCCAGCAGTTACATCGGGGGTGAGCTCTACGAGCAGTACTTC.

This chain joins TRBV14 and TRBJ2-3, with D perhaps matching TRBD2 (5 bases). Trimming took 2 bases from V and 7 from J, leaving 16 bases between them. Germline CDR1 is SGHDN and CDR2 is FVKESK. The CDR3 totals 15 residues. CDR3 loop: CASSQMSGFIYTQYF. The DNA of the CDR3 is TGTGCCAGCAGCCAAATGTCGGGATTTATATATACGCAGTATTTT.

The chain employs TRBV4-1 and TRBJ2-7; 9 positions match TRBD1. This CDR3 comprises 18 residues. Germline V gene data show CDR1 as MGHRA and CDR2 as YSYEKL. The junction had 14 bases not matched to a gene; V was cut back by 3 bases and J by 2 bases. The CDR3 loop is CASSQLPYTGGRTYEQYF. In DNA form, the CDR3 reads TGCGCCAGCAGCCAGCTCCCTTATACAGGGGGCCGCACCTACGAGCAGTACTTC.

This chain links TRBV6-2 or TRBV6-3 with TRBJ2-1; TRBD2 agrees at 8 bases. J was trimmed by 7 bases and V by 5 bases; bases with no gene match: 7. The V gene's germline CDR1 is MNHEY and CDR2 SVGEGT. The CDR3 is made up of 14 amino acids. The CDR3 DNA follows: TGTGCCAGCAGTAACGGACTAGCCCTTAATGAGCAGTTCTTC. Protein: CASSNGLALNEQFF.

The V and J genes are TRBV7-9 and TRBJ2-2; D perhaps matches TRBD1 (5 bases). This CDR3 region has 13 residues. The germline V gene has CDR1 SEHNR and CDR2 FQNEAQ (reference sequence). The germline V and J ends were trimmed by 6 bases and 6 bases, with 11 bases remaining between them. The CDR3 bases are TGTGCCAGCAGGCCACAGGTGGCCGGGGAGCTGTTTTTT. Encoded protein: CASRPQVAGELFF.

The gene calls are TRBV11-1 and TRBJ2-1; a possible D gene is TRBD2 (6 bases). V shed 6 bases and J shed 8 bases, with 14 bases lying between them. This CDR3 comprises 13 residues. Germline V gives CDR1 SGHAT, CDR2 FQDESV (reference sequence). The CDR3: CASSRGGGDEQFF. CDR3 coding DNA: TGTGCCAGCAGTAGAGGCGGCGGGGATGAGCAGTTCTTC.

V and J are TRBV5-1 and TRBJ2-7, with D perhaps TRBD1 (6 bases). The V gene's germline CDR1 is SGHRS and CDR2 YFSETQ. Trimming shortened V by 4 bases and J by 4 bases, and 15 bases separated the two germline ends. The CDR3 has 14 amino acids. As DNA, the CDR3 is TGCGCCAGCAGCGAGCCCGGGACAACATACGAGCAGTACTTC. Its translation is CASSEPGTTYEQYF.

The chain uses TRBV5-1 and TRBJ2-1; D perhaps matches TRBD2 (6 bases). The germline gives CDR1 SGHRS, CDR2 YFSETQ. V shed 2 bases and J shed 3 bases, with 12 bases lying between them. CDR3 length: 15 amino acids. The CDR3: CASSFGGNNYNEQFF. CDR3 nucleotides: TGCGCCAGCAGCTTTGGGGGGAACAACTACAATGAGCAGTTCTTC.

This clone occurred a few times. The rearrangement uses TRBV19 and TRBJ2-7; 9 bases map to TRBD1. Looked up from germline, CDR1 is LNHDA and CDR2 is SQIVND (reference sequence). V lost 3 bases to trimming and J lost 6 bases; unmatched junction nucleotides: 6. This CDR3 region has 14 residues. CDR3: CASSIGTGSPEQYF. CDR3 nucleotides: TGTGCCAGTAGTATTGGGACAGGGTCCCCCGAGCAGTACTTC.

The chain recombines TRBV6-5 with TRBJ1-2; D is perhaps TRBD1 (6 bases). The germline CDR1 and CDR2 sequences are MNHEY and SVGAGI. The CDR3 runs 14 residues. Trimming stripped 4 bases from V and 5 bases from J, with 14 bases between. The CDR3 DNA sequence: TGTGCCAGCAGTTCCCAGGGGAAGGCGTATGGCTACACCTTC. This translates into CASSSQGKAYGYTF.

The rearrangement joins TRBV28 to TRBJ1-6, with 8 positions matching TRBD1. The trim removed 5 bases at V and 13 bases at J, leaving 7 bases unmatched. The CDR3 contains 13 residues. CDR1 is MDHEN and CDR2 is SYDVKM in the germline V gene. The CDR3 protein is CASSTDRAGPLHF. CDR3 in DNA: TGTGCCAGCAGTACGGACAGGGCTGGGCCCCTCCACTTT.

The genes are TRBV30 and TRBJ1-6; 11 bases are a match to TRBD1. This CDR3 region has 15 residues. Germline V gene data show CDR1 as GTSNPN and CDR2 as SVGIG (reference sequence). V shed 8 bases and J 7 bases; nucleotides not matched to a gene: 10. CDR3 nucleotide sequence: TGTGCCGGCAATCCGGGACAGGGGGTAAATTCACCCCTCCACTTT. Encoded protein: CAGNPGQGVNSPLHF.

This chain connects TRBV10-3 to TRBJ2-3; 7 nucleotides match TRBD2. V trimming: 6 bases; J trimming: 0 bases; junction bases outside the gene matches: 6. CDR3 length equals 15 residues. Germline lookup yields CDR1 ENHRY and CDR2 SYGVKD. DNA for the CDR3: TGTGCCATCAGGGGAGGGTTATCTAGCACAGATACGCAGTATTTT. Protein sequence: CAIRGGLSSTDTQYF.